This T cell receptor (beta chain) was identified during a study of graft-versus-host responses after intestinal transplantation. On the study more broadly: Isolated intestinal, liver-intestinal, or multivisceral transplants had been given to the recipients.

This CDR3 contains 14 residues. Germline CDR1 reads SQVTM; CDR2 reads ANQGSEA. With V trimmed by 6 bases and J by 5 bases, 6 bases remained unmatched. Assay used: immunoSEQ multiplex PCR; TCRdb lists only in-frame clones, some missing. The table has tens of thousands of clones, roughly 90% seen once. This rearrangement joins TRBV29-1 to TRBJ2-3; 12 positions agree with TRBD2. The sample was PBMCs, taken 26 days after transplant. The TCR originated in a human patient who received an intestinal transplant, so some T cells may come from the graft donor. CDR3 nucleotide sequence: TGCAGCGTCCTACCTAGCGGGGGGGGAGATACGCAGTATTTT. Translated, it gives CSVLPSGGGDTQYF.